These 21 T cell receptor beta chains came from one sample sequenced in a study of OX40 agonist ivuxolimab in advanced cancers. The method was immunoSEQ multiplex PCR; TCRdb's version includes in-frame clones alone and lacks a portion of them. Here the sample spans 96,000 or so clones, about 90% being singletons. This sample comprised CD4+ or CD8+ T cells sorted from blood, obtained in a trial of the OX40 agonist ivuxolimab. The receptors here all came from an adult with an advanced solid tumor such as melanoma, head and neck, liver or kidney cancer.

This chain's CDR3 is CASSFQGTQETQYF. For the CDR3, the DNA is TGTGCCAGCAGTTTCCAGGGAACCCAAGAGACCCAGTACTTC. The chain combines TRBV6-1 with TRBJ2-5; D perhaps matches TRBD1 (5 bases). This CDR3 is built from 14 residues. V lost 5 bases and J 1 base, leaving 11 bases between the germline ends. Germline CDR1 is MNHNS and CDR2 is SASEGT.

A note on this clone: An end of the junction differs from the germline gene, which may be a read error. The chain joins TRBV28 to TRBJ2-5; 12 positions match TRBD1. The CDR3 consists of 15 residues. Germline CDR1 MDHEN, CDR2 SYDVKM. In DNA, the CDR3 is TGTGCCAGCAGTTTTGGGACAGGGGGCCAAAAGACCCAGTACTTC. Its protein product is CASSFGTGGQKTQYF.

The count of this clone is one. The rearrangement uses TRBV9 and TRBJ2-1, with 14 bases identical to TRBD2. Germline CDR1 SGDLS, CDR2 YYNGEE. The CDR3 runs to 18 residues. Unmatched junction bases numbered 3, after V lost 0 bases and J lost 1 base. The CDR3 DNA sequence: TGTGCCAGCAGCGTAGGTGGACTAGCGGGAGGTTCCTACAATGAGCAGTTCTTC. Its translation: CASSVGGLAGGSYNEQFF.

V is TRBV7-8 and J is TRBJ2-1; D uncertain. In germline, CDR1 is SGHVS, CDR2 FQNEAQ. This CDR3 spans 12 amino acids. V shed 4 bases and J shed 6 bases, with 7 bases lying between them. The CDR3 DNA follows: TGTGCCAGCAGCTCCTATTCCAATGAGCAGTTCTTC. As protein: CASSSYSNEQFF.

The rearrangement uses TRBV4-3 and TRBJ1-2; D is ambiguous. The CDR3 has 16 residues. V dropped 0 bases and J dropped 2 bases, with 13 bases sitting between them. The V gene's germline CDR1 is LGHNA and CDR2 YSLEER. The CDR3 spells CASSQDLAGANYGYTF. In DNA form, the CDR3 reads TGCGCCAGCAGCCAAGATCTCGCAGGTGCCAACTATGGCTACACCTTC.

This rearrangement joins TRBV12-2 to TRBJ2-1; TRBD2, as called in the table, went unchecked against the DNA. TRBV12-2 is labeled a pseudogene. This CDR3 has 16 residues. CDR3 sequence reads: CASRLVLTSSYNEQFF. CDR3 DNA sequence: TGTGCAAGTCGCTTAGTCTTGACTAGCTCCTACAATGAGCAGTTCTTC.

The V gene is TRBV7-8, the J gene TRBJ1-2; the D gene is possibly TRBD1 (5 bases). CDR3 size: 14 residues. Germline CDR1 is SGHVS and CDR2 is FQNEAQ. Trimming cost V 5 bases and J 2 bases, with 12 bases left between them. CDR3 sequence: CASSPYWGNYGYTF. CDR3 nucleotides: TGTGCCAGCAGCCCCTACTGGGGGAACTATGGCTACACCTTC.

The genes are TRBV5-1 and TRBJ2-7, with D unclear. This CDR3 region has 13 residues. Germline CDR1 SGHRS, CDR2 YFSETQ. The V end was cut by 2 bases, the J end by 6 bases, with 12 bases between. The CDR3 reads CASSLQITFEQYF. DNA of the CDR3: TGCGCCAGCAGCTTACAGATTACCTTCGAGCAGTACTTC. The full variable domain, its missing parts supplied by reference TRBV5-1 and TRBJ2-7, is KAGVTQTPRYLIKTRGQQVTLSCSPISGHRSVSWYQQTPGQGLQFLFEYFSETQRNKGNFPGRFSGRQFSNSRSEMNVSTLELGDSALYLCASSLQITFEQYFGPGTRLTVT.

This chain uses TRBV2 with TRBJ2-1; TRBD1 matches 8 bases. V shed 8 bases and J 8 bases; nucleotides not matched to a gene: 14. The germline CDR1 and CDR2 sequences are SNHLY and FYNNEI. The CDR3 is 15 residues long. CDR3 sequence: CASAEGLMTGDEQFF. The DNA for the CDR3 is TGTGCCAGCGCCGAGGGCCTTATGACAGGGGATGAGCAGTTCTTC.

The V gene is TRBV6-5, the J gene TRBJ2-7, with 9 positions matching TRBD1. The CDR3 length is 13 residues. V lost 4 bases, J lost 5 bases, and 3 bases stayed unmatched. Germline CDR1 is MNHEY and CDR2 is SVGAGI. CDR3 region: CASSSRQGDEQYF. The CDR3 DNA is TGTGCCAGCAGTTCGAGACAGGGGGACGAGCAGTACTTC.

The chain employs TRBV19 and TRBJ2-7, with TRBD1 matching 7 bases. Germline loops: CDR1 LNHDA, CDR2 SQIVND (reference sequence). The CDR3 is 13 residues long. The V gene end was trimmed by 9 bases and the J gene end by 5 bases; junction bases not matched to a gene: 10. Written as DNA, the CDR3 is TGTGCCAGCGGCTCACAGGGGTCCCACGAGCAGTACTTC. It translates to CASGSQGSHEQYF.

This clone was counted a single time. The rearrangement joins TRBV23-1 to TRBJ1-2, with D tentatively TRBD1 (5 bases). TRBV23-1 is filed as an ORF, its function uncertain. Trimming shortened V by 5 bases and J by 2 bases, and 12 bases separated the two germline ends. The CDR3 loop spans 14 amino acids. This chain's CDR3 is CASSYRQINYGYTF. For the CDR3, the DNA is TGCGCCAGCAGTTACAGGCAGATCAACTATGGCTACACCTTC.

The chain has TRBV7-9 and TRBJ1-1; 7 positions agree with TRBD1. The CDR3 spans 14 residues. V trimming: 1 base; J trimming: 3 bases; junction bases outside the gene matches: 2. Germline CDR1 reads SEHNR; CDR2 reads FQNEAQ (reference sequence). CDR3 sequence: CASSLGQGYTEAFF. As DNA, the CDR3 is TGTGCCAGCAGCTTAGGACAGGGATACACTGAAGCTTTCTTT.

The rearrangement uses TRBV4-2 and TRBJ2-5; D gene ambiguous. Germline V gene sequence: CDR1 LGHNA, CDR2 YNFKEQ. Trimming pared 0 bases from V and 3 bases from J, leaving 17 bases between. The CDR3 consists of 17 residues. CDR3: CASSQDPRRPGEETQYF. The CDR3 DNA follows: TGTGCCAGCAGCCAAGACCCCAGGAGACCTGGAGAAGAGACCCAGTACTTC.

The rearrangement uses TRBV7-8 and TRBJ2-2, with 10 bases matching TRBD2. J was trimmed by 4 bases and V by 4 bases; bases with no gene match: 9. The germline V gene has CDR1 SGHVS and CDR2 FQNEAQ. This CDR3 contains 17 residues. CDR3 nucleotide sequence: TGTGCCAGCAGCTCTCGGGGACTAGCGTCGGGCACCGGGGAGCTGTTTTTT. Amino acids: CASSSRGLASGTGELFF.

The chain carries TRBV15 and TRBJ2-5; TRBD2 aligns across 8 bases. The CDR3 runs 16 residues. CDR1 and CDR2 from the germline V gene are LNHNV and YYDKDF (reference sequence). V lost 3 bases, J lost 4 bases, and 10 bases stayed unmatched. CDR3 amino acids: CATSSRLAGGGETQYF. CDR3 DNA sequence: TGTGCCACCAGCAGCCGGCTGGCGGGAGGAGGAGAGACCCAGTACTTC.

This clone came up once. The chain employs TRBV7-2 and TRBJ2-5; weak D call: TRBD2 (5 bases). CDR1 is SGHTA, CDR2 FQGNSA, per germline. Trimming took 3 bases from V and 2 from J, leaving 19 bases between them. The CDR3 contains 17 residues. The CDR3 DNA is TGTGCCAGCAGCTTCTTTCCCCGGACTGGCAGACAAGAGACCCAGTACTTC. Translating it yields CASSFFPRTGRQETQYF.

The rearrangement joins TRBV27 to TRBJ2-1; D gene ambiguous. The germline gives CDR1 MNHEY, CDR2 SMNVEV (reference sequence). The CDR3 runs 13 residues. V lost 4 bases and J 6 bases, leaving 10 bases between the germline ends. CDR3 residues: CASSSRIANEQFF. The CDR3 DNA is TGTGCCAGCAGTTCCCGGATAGCCAATGAGCAGTTCTTC.

The chain joins TRBV5-6 to TRBJ1-5, with 9 bases lining up with TRBD1. The V gene's germline CDR1 is SGHDT and CDR2 YYEEEE. CDR3 size: 15 residues. Germline trimming cut 2 bases from V and 6 bases from J; bases unmatched to any gene: 6. Written as DNA, the CDR3 is TGTGCCAGCAGCTTCGGACAGGGGATGGCTCAGCCCCAGCATTTT. This gives the protein CASSFGQGMAQPQHF.

The rearrangement links TRBV11-2 to TRBJ2-5, with D uncertain. Trimming pared 6 bases from V and 0 bases from J, leaving 11 bases between. The CDR3 contains 14 residues. Per germline, CDR1 SGHAT and CDR2 FQNNGV. CDR3 in amino acids: CASRPRGNQETQYF. The CDR3 DNA reads as TGTGCCAGCAGACCACGAGGCAACCAAGAGACCCAGTACTTC.

V and J are TRBV4-1 and TRBJ2-5; no firm D call. The CDR3 loop spans 14 amino acids. Per germline, CDR1 MGHRA and CDR2 YSYEKL. The germline V and J ends were trimmed by 0 bases and 9 bases, with 14 bases remaining between them. CDR3 sequence (DNA): TGCGCCAGCAGCCAAGATTCGGCCTTAAGGGCCCAGTACTTC. It translates to CASSQDSALRAQYF.